This T cell receptor (beta chain) emerged from a study of T cells in Graves' hyperthyroidism and ophthalmopathy. Amplified TCR beta CDR3 regions derived from RNA transcripts. TCR CDR3 regions were first amplified by RT-PCR with HTBI primers. Each CDR3 protein gets one entry after TCRdb re-called the multiplex PCR reads with MiXCR. The sample carries about 560,000 distinct CDR3 sequences, over 15% recorded once. The authors deemed Graves' hyperthyroidism stable absent ophthalmopathy progression within 18 months. This clonotype was counted a few times. Its antigen is not known. General study findings and limits: The blood repertoire included most of the expanded thyroid clonotypes above 0.001.

The specimen sequenced was blood. The receptor comes from a woman under 30 with Graves' hyperthyroidism.

For the CDR3, the DNA is TGTGCCAGCAGCGGAGTTAGCGGGGGGGCGGAGACCCAGTACTTC. Residues: CASSGVSGGAETQYF. V usage is TRBV9 and J usage is TRBJ2-5; 11 nucleotides agree with TRBD2. This CDR3 has 15 residues. After removal of 3 bases from V and 5 bases from J, the junction contained 6 bases not matched to a gene. Germline CDR1 SGDLS, CDR2 YYNGEE. Full variable domain (outside the CDR3, taken from reference TRBV9 and TRBJ2-5): DSGVTQTPKHLITATGQRVTLRCSPRSGDLSVYWYQQSLDQGLQFLIQYYNGEERAKGNILERFSAQQFPDLHSELNLSSLELGDSALYFCASSGVSGGAETQYFGPGTRLLVL.